This T cell receptor beta chain is drawn from a study of OX40 agonist ivuxolimab in advanced cancers. About the study: Every 2 weeks, patients received ivuxolimab intravenously, dosed at 0.01 to 10 mg/kg. Study findings and constraints: Mean expanded clone counts were higher in CD8+ than CD4+ T cells.

Assay: immunoSEQ multiplex PCR; the TCRdb copy retains only in-frame clones and omits some. In the table there are around 80,000 clones, 84% of which are singletons. To note about this clone: Its target is not known.

CDR1 and CDR2 from the germline V gene are SGHNT and YYREEE (reference sequence). V shed 0 bases and J shed 7 bases, with 10 bases lying between them. This CDR3 is built from 13 residues. Patients were ineligible given autoimmune disease history or systemic immunosuppression. The chain uses TRBV5-4 and TRBJ1-1; D is perhaps TRBD1 (6 bases). Sample: CD4+ or CD8+ T cells sorted from blood, taken in a trial of the OX40 agonist ivuxolimab. The receptor comes from an adult with an advanced solid tumor such as melanoma, head and neck, liver or kidney cancer. The chain's CDR3 is CASSLGAGDEAFF. DNA of the CDR3: TGTGCCAGCAGCTTGGGAGCAGGGGATGAAGCTTTCTTT.